This record covers a single T cell receptor beta chain. This entry belongs to a study of technical replicates of blood from a few donors. Sequencing used immunoSEQ multiplex PCR; TCRdb keeps in-frame clones, though not all of them. The sample lists fewer than 60,000 clones; nearly 95% were seen once. This TCR came from a human donor in good health. Some clones in this sample may be carry-over from other donors' samples. The sequencing sample was made of PBMCs.

The CDR3 loop reads CASSYSSPGVPYEQYF. The CDR3 region has the DNA TGTGCCAGCAGTTACTCGTCGCCAGGGGTGCCCTACGAGCAGTACTTC. V usage is TRBV6-5 and J usage is TRBJ2-7; D is possibly TRBD1 (6 bases). The CDR3 runs 16 residues. Germline values: CDR1 MNHEY, CDR2 SVGAGI. V dropped 0 bases and J dropped 2 bases, with 14 bases sitting between them.